Included here is one T cell receptor beta chain sequence, with context. This entry comes from a study of blood T cell repertoires in COVID-19. About the study: Sites across the United States, Italy and Spain contributed samples from acute and convalescent COVID-19. Nucleic acid was either cDNA or gDNA, and it came from T cells, B-cell-depleted T cells, or PBMCs.

Authors' processing steps: It was from reference gene primer amplification that nucleated cell counts were estimated. The table came from immunoSEQ multiplex PCR; TCRdb's copy has only in-frame clones and leaves some out. Clone size and V and J calls were adopted from that table, with D and trimming inferred from the DNA. The table includes about 68,000 clones, about nine tenths detected once. Trimming at V came to 4 bases and at J to 4 bases, leaving 12 bases not matched to a gene. Germline CDR1 and CDR2: LNHNV and YYDKDF (reference sequence). The CDR3 length is 16 residues. This chain links TRBV15 with TRBJ2-7, with 8 positions matching TRBD1. Sequenced input: peripheral blood. The receptor was isolated from a man between 25 and 39 years old with acute or convalescent COVID-19. Here the CDR3 reads CATSTLRNRGLYEQYF. Here the CDR3 DNA reads TGTGCCACCAGCACCCTTAGGAACAGGGGGTTGTACGAGCAGTACTTC. Complete variable domain (other parts from reference TRBV15 and TRBJ2-7): DAMVIQNPRYQVTQFGKPVTLSCSQTLNHNVMYWYQQKSSQAPKLLFHYYDKDFNNEADTPDNFQSRRPNTSFCFLDIRSPGLGDTAMYLCATSTLRNRGLYEQYFGPGTRLTVT.